Listed here is a single TCR beta chain. The data were taken from a study of human T cells and chemical hapten exposure. Each CDR3 protein is one row after TCRdb ran MiXCR on the RACE reads. The sample has about 190,000 distinct CDR3 sequences, roughly a quarter seen once. The CDR3 runs to 16 residues. Germline V gives CDR1 SQVTM, CDR2 ANQGSEA. V lost 7 bases to trimming and J lost 0 bases; unmatched junction nucleotides: 11. Time point indicated: patch test 3, about 24 weeks after DPC sensitization. Treatment: therapeutic diphenylcyclopropenone sensitization with weekly scalp DPC. V is TRBV29-1 and J is TRBJ1-4; 7 bases agree with TRBD1. This clonotype was obtained from a woman between 35 and 50 years old with alopecia areata. Some clones in this sample may be carry-over from other donors' samples. The sample in question was whole blood, obtained in connection with sensitization to the hapten diphenylcyclopropenone (DPC). CDR3 residues: CSAELQGGATNEKLFF. The CDR3 DNA reads as TGCAGCGCAGAATTGCAGGGGGGGGCAACTAATGAAAAACTGTTTTTT.